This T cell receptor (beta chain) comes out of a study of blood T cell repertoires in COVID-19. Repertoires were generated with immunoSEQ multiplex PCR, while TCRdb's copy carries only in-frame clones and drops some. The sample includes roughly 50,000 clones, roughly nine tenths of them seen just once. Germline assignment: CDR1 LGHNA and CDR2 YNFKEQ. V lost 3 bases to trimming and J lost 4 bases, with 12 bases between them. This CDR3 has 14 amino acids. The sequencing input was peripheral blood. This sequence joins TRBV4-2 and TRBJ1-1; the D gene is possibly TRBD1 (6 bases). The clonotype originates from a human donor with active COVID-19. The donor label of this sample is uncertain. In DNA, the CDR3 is TGTGCCAGCAGCCATTCAGCAGGGGTCACTGAAGCTTTCTTT. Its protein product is CASSHSAGVTEAFF.